This T cell receptor beta chain was recorded in a study of chemoradiotherapy in HPV16-positive cancers. Germline CDR1 is MNHEY and CDR2 is SVGAGI. This CDR3 region has 15 residues. Sequencing used immunoSEQ multiplex PCR; TCRdb keeps in-frame clones, though not all of them. The table records 30,000 or so clones, roughly 84% of them present only once. This clonotype was obtained from a human donor with HPV-associated anogenital cancer. This chain uses TRBV6-5 with TRBJ2-5, with 10 bases that match TRBD2. The J call may not be correct, given that the DNA end is closer to TRBJ2-7. The sequencing used blood, collected from a patient who underwent chemoradiotherapy. CDR3 DNA: TGTGCCAGCAGTCCCCGGACTAGCGGCTCCTACGAGCAGTACTTC. Protein: CASSPRTSGSYEQYF.